This TCR beta chain was retrieved from a study of blood T cells in healthy people across ages. For the study at large: Roughly one uniquely barcoded beta molecule per two T cells was captured. Study-wide findings and caveats: Per million T cells, the diversity of TCR beta decreased roughly linearly as age advanced.

CDR3 length: 14 amino acids. Unmatched junction bases numbered 5, after V lost 4 bases and J lost 4 bases. In germline, CDR1 is SEHNR, CDR2 FQNEAQ (reference sequence). Combining a sample-barcoded 5' primer with a J-beta primer mix, a second PCR ran for roughly 7 to 12 cycles. Each CDR3 protein is one row after TCRdb ran MiXCR on the 5' RACE reads. The sample contains 1.5 million to 1.8 million distinct CDR3 sequences, approximately 42% of which appear only once. Regarding this clonotype: Antigen specificity is unknown.

There were healthy Caucasian individuals from Russia, aged 6 to 90, serving as donors. PBMCs numbering at least 6.5 million were isolated per sample. The specimen was blood. This sequence originates from a young woman in good health. J is TRBJ2-3 and V is TRBV7-9; 7 bases match TRBD1. The CDR3 DNA reads TGTGCCAGCAGCTGGGGACAGCATGCAGATACGCAGTATTTT. Translation gives CASSWGQHADTQYF. The entire variable domain, with the rest obtained from reference TRBV7-9 and TRBJ2-3, is as follows: DTGVSQNPRHKITKRGQNVTFRCDPISEHNRLYWYRQTLGQGPEFLTYFQNEAQLEKSRLLSDRFSAERPKGSFSTLEIQRTEQGDSAMYLCASSWGQHADTQYFGPGTRLTVL.